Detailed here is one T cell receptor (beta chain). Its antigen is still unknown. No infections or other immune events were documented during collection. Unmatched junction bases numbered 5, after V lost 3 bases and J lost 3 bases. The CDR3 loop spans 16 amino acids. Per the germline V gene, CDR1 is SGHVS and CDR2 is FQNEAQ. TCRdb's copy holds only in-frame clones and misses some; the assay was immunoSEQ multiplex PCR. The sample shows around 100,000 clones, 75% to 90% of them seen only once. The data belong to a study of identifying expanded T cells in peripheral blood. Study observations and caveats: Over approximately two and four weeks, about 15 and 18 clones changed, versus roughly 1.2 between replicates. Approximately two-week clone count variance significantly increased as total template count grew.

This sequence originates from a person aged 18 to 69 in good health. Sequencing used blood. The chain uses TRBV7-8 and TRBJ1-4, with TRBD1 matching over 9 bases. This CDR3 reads CASSFTGQGPNEKLFF. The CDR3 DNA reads TGTGCCAGCAGCTTCACGGGACAGGGCCCTAATGAAAAACTGTTTTTT.